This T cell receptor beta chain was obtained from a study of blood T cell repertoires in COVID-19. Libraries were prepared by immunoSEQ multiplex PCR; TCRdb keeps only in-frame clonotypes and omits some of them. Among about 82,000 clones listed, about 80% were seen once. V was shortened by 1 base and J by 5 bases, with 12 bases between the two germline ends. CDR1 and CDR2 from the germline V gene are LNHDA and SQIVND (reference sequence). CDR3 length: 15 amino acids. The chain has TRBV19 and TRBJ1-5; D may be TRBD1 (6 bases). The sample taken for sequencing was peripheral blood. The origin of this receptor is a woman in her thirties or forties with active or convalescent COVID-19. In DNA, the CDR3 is TGTGCCAGTAGTATAGGGAGGACAGACTATCAGCCCCAGCATTTT. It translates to CASSIGRTDYQPQHF.